Following are 7 T cell receptor beta chains from one sample sequenced in a study of CD8 T cells in Susac syndrome. With random hexamers, reverse transcription was performed on about 0.5 to 1 ug of RNA. TCRdb processed the immunoSEQ multiplex PCR reads anew with MiXCR; each CDR3 protein has one entry. Among approximately 120,000 distinct CDR3 sequences listed, around 94% were seen once. The sequencing sample was made of CD4+ T cells from PBMCs. The receptors stem from a human donor in good health.

The genes are TRBV10-3 and TRBJ1-1; 9 positions match TRBD1. With V trimmed by 4 bases and J by 3 bases, 0 bases remained unmatched. Germline V gives CDR1 ENHRY, CDR2 SYGVKD. CDR3 length equals 13 residues. The CDR3 loop reads CAISGTGDTEAFF. As DNA, the CDR3 is TGTGCCATCAGTGGGACAGGGGACACTGAAGCTTTCTTT.

The genes are TRBV18 and TRBJ2-7; 7 nucleotides agree with TRBD1. CDR3 length: 15 residues. Losses at the gene ends were 3 bases for V and 4 bases for J; bases not matched to a gene: 9. The germline gives CDR1 KGHSH, CDR2 LQKENI. This CDR3 reads CASSPYRDSLYEQYF. The CDR3 nucleotides are TGTGCCAGCTCACCGTACCGGGACAGTCTTTACGAGCAGTACTTC.

This chain uses TRBV25-1 with TRBJ1-5, with 7 bases matching TRBD1. Unmatched junction bases numbered 8, after V lost 4 bases and J lost 11 bases. The CDR3 totals 13 residues. CDR1 is MGHDK and CDR2 is SYGVNS in the germline V gene. The CDR3 nucleotides read TGTGCCAGCAGTGGACAGGGTCCTTCGGCCCAGCATTTT. Its protein product is CASSGQGPSAQHF. Filled out from reference TRBV25-1 and TRBJ1-5, the complete variable domain reads EADIYQTPRYLVIGTGKKITLECSQTMGHDKMYWYQQDPGMELHLIHYSYGVNSTEKGDLSSESTVSRIRTEHFPLTLESARPSHTSQYLCASSGQGPSAQHFGDGTRLSIL.

This clonotype has a handful of counts. V gene TRBV5-1 combines with J gene TRBJ2-7; 9 bases agree with TRBD2. The V and J ends lost 4 bases and 3 bases, in that order; junction bases with no gene match: 8. This CDR3 is 15 amino acids long. Germline CDR1 and CDR2: SGHRS and YFSETQ. In DNA, the CDR3 is TGCGCCAGCAGCGCCTCTAGCGGGACGGTCTACGAGCAGTACTTC. Translation: CASSASSGTVYEQYF.

V is TRBV7-2 and J is TRBJ2-2; no reliable D call. Germline assignment: CDR1 SGHTA and CDR2 FQGNSA. V was trimmed by 5 bases and J by 1 base, leaving 11 bases between them. The CDR3 length is 15 residues. The CDR3 reads CASSPVNKNTGELFF. The CDR3 DNA follows: TGTGCCAGCAGCCCGGTTAACAAGAACACCGGGGAGCTGTTTTTT.

The rearrangement uses TRBV3-1 and TRBJ1-5; D is perhaps TRBD1 (5 bases). Trimming shortened V by 2 bases and J by 2 bases, and 7 bases separated the two germline ends. The CDR3 runs 14 residues. CDR1 LGHDT and CDR2 YNNKEL come from the germline V gene (reference sequence). The CDR3 DNA reads as TGTGCCAGCAGCCAATGGGGGGGCAATCAGCCCCAGCATTTT. Translation: CASSQWGGNQPQHF.

The rearrangement joins TRBV29-1 to TRBJ2-5; 7 bases agree with TRBD1. Germline V lookup: CDR1 SQVTM, CDR2 ANQGSEA. J lost 7 bases, V lost 3 bases, and 17 bases had no gene match. The CDR3 runs to 16 residues. The CDR3 loop reads CSVDGVGTADVRTQYF. The DNA of the CDR3 is TGCAGCGTTGATGGGGTCGGGACAGCGGATGTCAGGACCCAGTACTTC.